These T cell receptor beta chains were read from a single sample in a study of shared clonotypes between healthy human individuals. The assay was immunoSEQ multiplex PCR, and TCRdb's table has in-frame clones only and misses some. Among more than 2,000,000 clones listed, just over 90% were seen once. Sequences were obtained from naive CD4+ T cells from PBMCs. The receptors come from a man aged 18 to 29 in good health. Some clones in this sample may be carry-over from other donors' samples. Each CDR3 is given with its conserved first and last residue. The D gene is left open where the match is weak. Only part of the rows carry a size: once, few, many, or a class if the clone is expanded.

>TRBV6-5|.|TRBJ2-1|.
CASSYSLAGARNEQFF
TGTGCCAGCAGTTACTCTCTGGCGGGGGCTCGGAATGAGCAGTTCTTC
>TRBV10-2|.|TRBJ2-7|.
CASSVWGRAYEQYF
TGCGCCAGCAGTGTGTGGGGGCGGGCTTACGAGCAGTACTTC
>TRBV5-1|TRBD2|TRBJ2-7|.
CASSGGSGIVYEQYF
TGCGCCAGCAGCGGGGGGAGCGGGATCGTCTACGAGCAGTACTTC
>TRBV14|TRBD1|TRBJ2-7|.
CASSRTGGITYEQYF
TGTGCCAGCAGCAGGACAGGGGGGATTACCTACGAGCAGTACTTC
>TRBV28|.|TRBJ1-3|.
CASSFPFRGGTSGNTIYF
TGTGCCAGCAGTTTCCCGTTTAGGGGTGGGACCTCTGGAAACACCATATATTTT
>TRBV7-2|.|TRBJ2-7|.
CASSLEGNPYEEQYF
TGTGCCAGCAGCTTAGAAGGGAACCCCTACGAGGAGCAGTACTTC
>TRBV4-3|.|TRBJ2-3|.
CASSQDLFGPDTQYF
TGCGCCAGCAGCCAAGATCTTTTCGGGCCAGATACGCAGTATTTT
>TRBV18|TRBD1|TRBJ1-1|.
CASYVDRRGTAFF
TGTGCCAGTTACGTGGACAGGAGGGGAACAGCTTTCTTT
>TRBV28|TRBD1|TRBJ2-7|.
CASSLGTDTYEQYF
TGTGCCAGCAGTTTAGGGACAGATACCTACGAGCAGTACTTC
>TRBV2|.|TRBJ2-1|few
CASRATQQGREQFF
TGTGCCAGCAGAGCTACACAACAGGGAAGGGAGCAGTTCTTC
>TRBV7-8|TRBD2|TRBJ2-4|once
CASSSSPGLAGGNIQYF
TGTGCCAGCAGCTCCTCCCCGGGTTTGGCGGGGGGAAACATTCAGTACTTC
>TRBV28|.|TRBJ1-2|.
CASRLQRIYGYTF
TGTGCCAGCAGGTTACAGCGGATCTATGGCTACACCTTC
>TRBV28|TRBD1|TRBJ2-5|.
CASSLTGRPRTQYF
TGTGCCAGCAGTTTGACAGGGCGCCCGAGGACCCAGTACTTC
>TRBV6-5|TRBD1|TRBJ2-4|.
CASSYWDREKNIQYF
TGTGCCAGCAGTTACTGGGACAGGGAGAAAAACATTCAGTACTTC
>TRBV7-2|.|TRBJ2-3|.
CASSARVGWGDTQYF
TGTGCCAGCAGCGCCAGAGTCGGCTGGGGGGATACGCAGTATTTT
>TRBV13|TRBD1|TRBJ2-1|.
CASSPADRRYNEQFF
TGTGCCAGCAGCCCCGCGGACAGGCGGTACAATGAGCAGTTCTTC
>TRBV6-5|.|TRBJ2-7|.
CASSYEFGSYEQYF
TGTGCCAGCAGTTACGAATTCGGCAGCTACGAGCAGTACTTC
>TRBV5-1|.|TRBJ1-1|.
CASSLAGRGDTEAFF
TGCGCCAGCAGCTTGGCTGGACGAGGGGACACTGAAGCTTTCTTT
>TRBV5-1|TRBD1|TRBJ1-1|.
CASSEGTGGTEAFF
TGCGCCAGCAGCGAGGGGACAGGGGGCACTGAAGCTTTCTTT
>TRBV28|TRBD1|TRBJ2-1|once
CASSGGTGLNEQFF
TGTGCCAGCAGTGGGGGGACAGGCCTCAATGAGCAGTTCTTC
>TRBV5-8|.|TRBJ2-1|.
CASSLNDASSYNEQFF
TGTGCCAGCAGCTTGAACGACGCTAGCTCCTACAATGAGCAGTTCTTC
>TRBV7-2|TRBD2|TRBJ2-7|.
CASSLASGLAYEQYF
TGTGCCAGCAGCTTAGCTAGCGGGTTAGCCTACGAGCAGTACTTC
>TRBV4-2|TRBD2|TRBJ2-6|.
CASSQDGTSGSGANVLTF
TGTGCCAGCAGCCAAGACGGGACTAGCGGCTCTGGGGCCAACGTCCTGACTTTC
>TRBV28|.|TRBJ1-2|.
CAVRRYSNYGYTF
TGTGCCGTCCGGCGGTATTCTAACTATGGCTACACCTTC
>TRBV28|.|TRBJ1-2|.
CASTPGGGGSVVGYTF
TGTGCCAGCACCCCGGGGGGGGGCGGGTCGGTAGTCGGCTACACCTTC
>TRBV5-1|TRBD1|TRBJ2-3|.
CASRGTGDSTDTQYF
TGCGCCAGCAGGGGGACAGGGGACAGCACAGATACGCAGTATTTT
>TRBV7-3|.|TRBJ2-1|.
CASSQGASRGYNEQFF
TGTGCCAGCAGCCAAGGGGCCTCCCGGGGTTACAATGAGCAGTTCTTC
>TRBV28|TRBD1|TRBJ2-7|once
CASHTMGDSYEQYF
TGTGCCAGCCACACCATGGGGGACAGCTACGAGCAGTACTTC
>TRBV7-9|.|TRBJ2-3|.
CASHVGGSTDTQYF
TGTGCCAGCCACGTGGGAGGCAGCACAGATACGCAGTATTTT
>TRBV6-1|.|TRBJ1-5|.
CASTGAGRAQHF
TGTGCCAGCACGGGTGCAGGGCGGGCCCAGCATTTT
>TRBV28|.|TRBJ1-2|.
CASSLPRPTADYGYTF
TGTGCCAGCAGCTTACCCCGCCCGACAGCCGACTATGGCTACACCTTC
>TRBV5-1|.|TRBJ2-5|.
CASFTNTGIQETQYF
TGCGCCAGCTTTACCAATACCGGGATCCAAGAGACCCAGTACTTC
>TRBV19|.|TRBJ2-3|.
CASSTRVHTDTQYF
TGTGCCAGTAGTACGCGGGTTCACACAGATACGCAGTATTTT
>TRBV5-4|.|TRBJ2-1|.
CASSRGGTASYNEQFF
TGTGCCAGCAGCAGGGGGGGGACAGCCTCCTACAATGAGCAGTTCTTC
>TRBV5-1|TRBD1|TRBJ1-1|.
CASSLGQGGAPNTEAFF
TGCGCCAGCAGCCTCGGACAGGGGGGAGCCCCGAACACTGAAGCTTTCTTT
>TRBV7-2|.|TRBJ1-1|.
CASSFSGSAFF
TGTGCCAGCAGCTTCTCAGGGTCAGCTTTCTTT
>TRBV30|.|TRBJ2-2|.
CAWSVATGELFF
TGTGCCTGGAGTGTAGCTACCGGGGAGCTGTTTTTT
>TRBV2|TRBD2|TRBJ2-7|.
CASRLAGVGEQYF
TGTGCCAGCAGACTAGCGGGAGTGGGCGAGCAGTACTTC
>TRBV5-1|TRBD1|TRBJ2-7|.
CASSYRDRAYEQYF
TGCGCCAGCAGCTACCGGGACAGAGCCTACGAGCAGTACTTC
>TRBV2|.|TRBJ1-2|.
CASSPEEGDYGYTF
TGTGCCAGCAGTCCGGAGGAGGGAGACTATGGCTACACCTTC
>TRBV19|TRBD2|TRBJ2-7|.
CASTGTGLAGAGYEQYF
TGTGCCAGCACAGGAACGGGACTAGCGGGAGCCGGCTACGAGCAGTACTTC
>TRBV19|TRBD1|TRBJ2-7|.
CASSIGQGRQYF
TGTGCCAGTAGTATAGGACAGGGGCGGCAGTACTTC
>TRBV9|.|TRBJ2-7|.
CASNKAEVAGDEQYF
TGTGCCAGCAACAAGGCCGAGGTCGCTGGGGACGAGCAGTACTTC
>TRBV19|TRBD1|TRBJ1-1|.
CASSSKTGGFAEAFF
TGTGCCAGTAGTAGTAAAACAGGGGGCTTCGCTGAAGCTTTCTTT
>TRBV6-5|TRBD2|TRBJ2-3|.
CASSYAGLASTDTQYF
TGTGCCAGCAGTTACGCGGGACTAGCGAGCACAGATACGCAGTATTTT
>TRBV15|.|TRBJ2-5|few
CATSRVGETQYF
TGTGCCACCAGCAGAGTCGGAGAGACCCAGTACTTC
>TRBV28|TRBD2|TRBJ2-7|.
CASSSGLAGGSFYEQYF
TGTGCCAGCAGTTCCGGACTAGCGGGAGGGTCCTTCTACGAGCAGTACTTC
>TRBV5-6|TRBD2|TRBJ2-5|.
CASSLGGASGGSQETQYF
TGTGCCAGCAGCCTGGGCGGCGCTAGCGGGGGGAGCCAAGAGACCCAGTACTTC
>TRBV7-9|.|TRBJ2-1|.
CASSLGRLSYNEQFF
TGTGCCAGCAGCTTAGGACGTTTATCCTACAATGAGCAGTTCTTC
>TRBV2|.|TRBJ2-5|.
CASSASGETQYF
TGTGCCAGCAGTGCATCCGGAGAGACCCAGTACTTC
>TRBV28|TRBD2|TRBJ2-1|.
CASRGTSGSSYNEQFF
TGTGCCAGCAGGGGGACTAGCGGGAGTTCCTACAATGAGCAGTTCTTC
>TRBV4-1|TRBD2|TRBJ2-1|once
CASSQEGLAVRGKFF
TGCGCCAGCAGCCAAGAGGGACTAGCGGTGAGGGGAAAGTTCTTC
>TRBV19|TRBD2|TRBJ2-7|.
CASSIRTSGLPGEQYF
TGTGCCAGTAGTATAAGGACTAGCGGACTTCCTGGCGAGCAGTACTTC
>TRBV7-2|.|TRBJ1-5|.
CASSLKGNQPQHF
TGTGCCAGCAGCTTAAAGGGGAATCAGCCCCAGCATTTT
>TRBV28|.|TRBJ1-2|.
CATAVDGGYYGYTF
TGTGCCACTGCCGTCGATGGGGGCTACTATGGCTACACCTTC